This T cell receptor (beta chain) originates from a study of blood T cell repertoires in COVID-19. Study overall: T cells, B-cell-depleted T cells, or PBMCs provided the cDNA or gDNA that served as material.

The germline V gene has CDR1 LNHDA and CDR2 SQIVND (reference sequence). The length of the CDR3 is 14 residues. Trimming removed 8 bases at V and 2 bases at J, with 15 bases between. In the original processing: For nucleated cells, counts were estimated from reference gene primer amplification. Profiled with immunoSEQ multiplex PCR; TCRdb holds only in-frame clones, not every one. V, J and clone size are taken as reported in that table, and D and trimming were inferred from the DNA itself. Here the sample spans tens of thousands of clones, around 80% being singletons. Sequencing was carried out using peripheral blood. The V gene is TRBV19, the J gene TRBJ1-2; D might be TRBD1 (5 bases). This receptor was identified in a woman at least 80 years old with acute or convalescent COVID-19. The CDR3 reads CASSRRGGNYGYTF. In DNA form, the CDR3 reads TGTGCCAGTTCCCGGAGGGGCGGGAACTATGGCTACACCTTC.